What follows is one TCR beta chain and its context. The specificity of this receptor is unknown. Base qualities are not at hand, and no much larger clone is one base apart. This sample is part of a study of cytomegalovirus exposure and HLA in healthy donors (TCRdb year 2017). Regarding the complete study: A later analysis indicated that the 130 or so validation repertoires were generated on the platform also employed for the roughly 650 repertoires of the first cohort. The study aimed to test whether cataloging public T cell receptors could reveal signatures of past pathogen exposure. Besides the first cohort of roughly 640 subjects, a separate validation cohort made up of 120 or so different subjects was used. High-throughput TCR immunosequencing, statistical association of individual TCRs with disease status, and machine learning were combined to predict cytomegalovirus infection status. Study-level results and caveats: The validation cohort had no HLA typing available for a later analysis, so co-occurrence within that cohort was assessed over all 120 or so repertoires. In vitro tests confirmed that three of the cytomegalovirus-associated TCR beta chains recognize cytomegalovirus antigens. While some public TCRs were present in many individuals, most TCR sequences turned up only very rarely across donors. The classifier was reported to diagnose cytomegalovirus status with high specificity and sensitivity in both the original cohort and the validation cohort. In a later analysis, TCRs clustered in the first cohort were found to also tend to co-occur in the 120 or so validation repertoires, with 85% to 95% of cluster scores above 0. The authors suggested that the approach could potentially be extended to other disease states and immunological phenotypes. A total of some 180 TCR beta chains were listed by the study as associated with cytomegalovirus.

The library relied on the immunoSEQ multiplex PCR assay. Per the original workflow: A statistical classification framework was built to diagnose cytomegalovirus status from the catalog of TCR beta chain sequences. Entries here come from immuneACCESS through TCRdb and include only in-frame sequences with V and J called. Some clones fail to appear in such tables; in the studies checked, an unresolved V gene covers under half of the shortfall, and the cause of the remainder is unknown. V and J calls and clone size are copied from that table; D and trimming were computed from the DNA. The sample table contains fewer than 250,000 clones; only one count was recorded for around nine tenths of them. The top ten constitute 2% to 3% of the sample. Donors formed part of the validation cohort, which comprised over a hundred subjects and was distinct from the first cohort of 666 subjects. There are 14 amino acids in the CDR3, from cysteine to phenylalanine inclusive. Solely the CDR3 DNA is kept, with 42 bases framed from the first base. V is trimmed back by 7 bases and J by 6 bases, and the junction contains 7 bases that no gene match accounts for. For CDR1 and CDR2, the germline V gene (reference sequence) lists MNHNY and SVGAGI.

Sample: PBMCs. Rearrangement joined TRBV6-6 to TRBJ1-2, with 11 junctional bases fitting TRBD1. This receptor was taken from a man in his late teens or twenties in good health and CMV-seronegative. The CDR3 loop reads CASNHRDRGNGYTF. The base sequence is TGTGCCAGCAACCACCGGGACAGGGGGAATGGCTACACCTTC.